This T cell receptor beta chain emerged from a study of T-cell memory formation after mild COVID-19. For the study at large: The TCR clusters were mostly specific to one donor. Study conclusions and caveats: Some clones that responded were present in memory (sampled pre-infection), which suggests cross-reactive memory joined. Mainly CM and EM harbored the contracting CD4+ clones; mainly EMRA harbored the CD8+ ones. Balance between CD4 and CD8 was seen in clones contracting day 15 to 85, and a CD4+ lean was seen in later expanders.

On this clonotype itself: Its target is unknown.

One entry per CDR3 protein, called by TCRdb with MiXCR from the 5' RACE reads. Here the sample spans roughly 510,000 distinct CDR3 sequences, around 15% being singletons. The germline CDR1 and CDR2 sequences are MGHRA and YSYEKL. The ends were cut back, 6 bases at V and 6 bases at J, with 20 bases in the middle. CDR3 length: 15 residues. The sequence came from an adult woman who had mild COVID-19 (a few samples of this study predate the infection). Cell type and time point are not known. Material for sequencing was PBMCs or a T cell subset sorted from them (not recorded which). The gene calls are TRBV4-1 and TRBJ1-2; possible D gene TRBD1, 5 bases. CDR3 bases: TGCGCCAGCAGACTACCGAACCTGAAAGGGGATGGCTACACCTTC. Translated, it gives CASRLPNLKGDGYTF.